The TCR beta chain described here comes from a study of post-analysis software for immune sequencing data. Overall study: There were relapsing-remitting, secondary progressive and progressive-relapsing multiple sclerosis among the disease courses included. Findings of the study overall: Those with multiple sclerosis, the patient group, showed significantly lower normalized Chao1 diversity than controls. The five TRBV segments detected at higher frequency in patients than in controls included TRBV5-6, TRBV5-1 and TRBV20-1.

Researchers reported that TCR beta cDNA libraries carried unique molecular identifiers. T cells numbering 1 to 10 million yielded cDNA molecules that totaled about 500,000. TCRdb re-derived calls from the PCR reads in MiXCR, one entry per CDR3 protein. Of around 500,000 distinct CDR3 sequences in the sample, approximately 34% were seen once. The V gene's germline CDR1 is MNHEY and CDR2 SVGAGI. V lost 5 bases and J 5 bases, leaving 18 bases between the germline ends. This CDR3 spans 15 amino acids. To note about this clonotype: Its specificity is unknown.

Sequenced sample: blood. This TCR came from a girl aged 2 to 17 with multiple sclerosis. The chain has TRBV6-5 and TRBJ1-2, with D possibly being TRBD1 (6 bases). The CDR3 nucleotides are TGTGCCAGCAGTACCTTCCAGGGGAGGGGATATGGCTACACCTTC. Translating it yields CASSTFQGRGYGYTF.